This passage covers 21 T cell receptor beta chains from one sample sequenced in a study of blood T cell repertoires in COVID-19. Profiling relied on immunoSEQ multiplex PCR, and the TCRdb table lists in-frame clones only, not all of them. The sample holds about 190,000 clones, around 85% seen once. The source material was peripheral blood. The receptors were gathered from a woman aged 45-65 years with acute or convalescent COVID-19.

The chain joins TRBV9 to TRBJ1-1, with D possibly being TRBD1 (6 bases). CDR3 length: 14 amino acids. Per germline, CDR1 SGDLS and CDR2 YYNGEE. V lost 2 bases and J 3 bases, leaving 11 bases between the germline ends. CDR3 coding DNA: TGTGCCAGCAGCGTTGGGGACACCCACACTGAAGCTTTCTTT. Its translation: CASSVGDTHTEAFF.

This clone was seen a handful of times. The chain is built from TRBV7-9 and TRBJ2-2; TRBD2 aligns across 10 bases. V lost 5 bases to trimming and J lost 4 bases; unmatched junction nucleotides: 7. CDR3 length equals 16 residues. CDR1 and CDR2 (germline): SEHNR, FQNEAQ (reference sequence). The CDR3 spells CASSRLAGVGTGELFF. The CDR3 bases are TGTGCCAGCAGCCGCCTAGCGGGAGTAGGCACCGGGGAGCTGTTTTTT.

This rearrangement joins TRBV11-2 to TRBJ2-1, with 7 bases matching TRBD2. Germline CDR1 is SGHAT and CDR2 is FQNNGV. After removal of 5 bases from V and 4 bases from J, the junction contained 11 bases not matched to a gene. CDR3 size: 16 residues. CDR3 DNA sequence: TGTGCCAGCAGCCTCGTGGCGAGCGGGACTTACAATGAGCAGTTCTTC. Its translation is CASSLVASGTYNEQFF.

V is TRBV14 and J is TRBJ1-1; unclear D gene. The V gene's germline CDR1 is SGHDN and CDR2 FVKESK. The CDR3 sequence is 14 residues long. Trimming removed 4 bases at V and 1 base at J, with 10 bases between. The CDR3 DNA is TGTGCCAGCAGCCTCTATCCGGGGAACACTGAAGCTTTCTTT. Amino acid sequence: CASSLYPGNTEAFF.

The gene calls are TRBV6-1 and TRBJ1-1; D is unclear. The CDR3 sequence is 13 residues long. Germline CDR1 MNHNS, CDR2 SASEGT. The V and J ends lost 3 bases and 8 bases respectively, with 13 bases between them. The CDR3 is CASSEEWSTEAFF. The CDR3 region has the DNA TGTGCCAGCAGTGAGGAGTGGTCCACAGAAGCTTTCTTT.

The chain is built from TRBV6-5 and TRBJ1-6; 10 bases agree with TRBD1. Per the germline V gene, CDR1 is MNHEY and CDR2 is SVGAGI. V shed 5 bases and J 9 bases; nucleotides not matched to a gene: 7. The CDR3 runs 15 residues. CDR3 bases: TGTGCCAGCAGTCCACTCCGGACAGGGGGTTCACCCCTCCACTTT. Translating gives CASSPLRTGGSPLHF.

This clone was counted between two and nine times. V gene TRBV2 combines with J gene TRBJ2-5, with D maybe TRBD2 (6 bases). V lost 6 bases and J 4 bases, leaving 9 bases between the germline ends. The CDR3 totals 12 residues. From germline, CDR1 is SNHLY and CDR2 FYNNEI. CDR3 sequence (DNA): TGTGCCAGCAGCGGGAGCGGAGAGACCCAGTACTTC. It translates to CASSGSGETQYF. The entire variable domain, with the rest obtained from reference TRBV2 and TRBJ2-5, is as follows: EPEVTQTPSHQVTQMGQEVILRCVPISNHLYFYWYRQILGQKVEFLVSFYNNEISEKSEIFDDQFSVERPDGSNFTLKIRSTKLEDSAMYFCASSGSGETQYFGPGTRLLVL.

The chain is built from TRBV5-1 and TRBJ2-1, with D perhaps matching TRBD2 (6 bases). With 1 base removed from V and 4 bases from J, the gap between germline ends came to 27 bases. The CDR3 has 20 residues. CDR1 is SGHRS, CDR2 YFSETQ, per germline. Here the CDR3 reads CASSLTRLRETILGYNEQFF. In nucleotides, the CDR3 is TGCGCCAGCAGCTTGACCAGACTCCGGGAGACAATTTTGGGTTACAATGAGCAGTTCTTC.

The chain recombines TRBV27 with TRBJ2-7, with 9 bases aligning to TRBD2. This CDR3 has 16 residues. V gave up 2 bases and J gave up 3 bases; unmatched junction bases: 8. Looked up from germline, CDR1 is MNHEY and CDR2 is SMNVEV (reference sequence). The CDR3, as DNA: TGTGCCAGCAGTTTACCCCCCGGAGCGGGAGGCTACGAGCAGTACTTC. As protein: CASSLPPGAGGYEQYF.

The V gene is TRBV19, the J gene TRBJ1-6; 10 bases map to TRBD1. The germline gives CDR1 LNHDA, CDR2 SQIVND (reference sequence). This CDR3 spans 15 amino acids. The trim removed 3 bases at V and 11 bases at J, leaving 7 bases unmatched. This chain's CDR3 is CASSIGGTGAPPLHF. The CDR3 DNA reads TGTGCCAGTAGTATCGGTGGGACAGGGGCTCCACCCCTCCACTTT. The full variable domain, its missing parts supplied by reference TRBV19 and TRBJ1-6, is DGGITQSPKYLFRKEGQNVTLSCEQNLNHDAMYWYRQDPGQGLRLIYYSQIVNDFQKGDIAEGYSVSREKKESFPLTVTSAQKNPTAFYLCASSIGGTGAPPLHFGNGTRLTVT.

CDR3 amino acids: CAWSSGQNTEAFF. The CDR3 coding sequence is TGTGCCTGGAGTAGTGGCCAGAACACTGAAGCTTTCTTT. This rearrangement joins TRBV30 to TRBJ1-1, with D hard to call. V was shortened by 2 bases and J by 1 base, with 8 bases between the two germline ends. The CDR3 covers 13 residues. Germline CDR1 GTSNPN, CDR2 SVGIG (reference sequence).

V gene TRBV28 combines with J gene TRBJ2-7; D is possibly TRBD1 (6 bases). The V end lost 3 bases, the J end lost 7 bases, and 13 bases lay between the germline ends. The germline CDR1 and CDR2 sequences are MDHEN and SYDVKM. The CDR3 extends over 13 amino acids. The chain's CDR3 is CASSFGSGVEQYF. The CDR3 DNA reads as TGTGCCAGCAGTTTCGGCTCAGGGGTAGAGCAGTACTTC.

The chain couples TRBV5-4 to TRBJ1-4, with 7 bases lining up with TRBD1. V was clipped by 4 bases and J by 1 base; unmatched bases: 13. The CDR3 is 18 residues long. Germline V CDR1 and CDR2: SGHNT, YYREEE (reference sequence). The CDR3 spells CASSPGVRQGGTNEKLFF. CDR3 bases: TGTGCCAGCAGCCCGGGGGTTCGACAGGGAGGAACTAATGAAAAACTGTTTTTT.

V usage is TRBV13 and J usage is TRBJ2-1; 10 positions match TRBD2. CDR3 length: 17 residues. Unmatched junction bases numbered 12, after V lost 5 bases and J lost 5 bases. Germline lookup yields CDR1 PRHDT and CDR2 FYEKMQ (reference sequence). In DNA form, the CDR3 reads TGTGCCAGCAGCCCCCTACCGACTAGCGGGTCTAACAATGAGCAGTTCTTC. This sequence encodes CASSPLPTSGSNNEQFF.

The genes are TRBV28 and TRBJ1-5; no clear D. The CDR3 runs to 14 residues. V was clipped by 4 bases and J by 5 bases, with 12 bases between them. The germline V gene encodes CDR1 MDHEN and CDR2 SYDVKM. Here the CDR3 DNA reads TGTGCCAGCAGTTGGGCCTCAGCTGATCAGCCCCAGCATTTT. Its protein is CASSWASADQPQHF.

This clone has a single count. The chain joins TRBV4-2 to TRBJ1-5; TRBD1 matches 9 bases. This CDR3 region has 14 residues. Looked up from germline, CDR1 is LGHNA and CDR2 is YNFKEQ. Losses at the gene ends were 4 bases for V and 7 bases for J; bases not matched to a gene: 5. CDR3 sequence: CASSLTGGEQPQHF. As DNA, the CDR3 is TGTGCCAGCAGCCTAACAGGGGGCGAACAGCCCCAGCATTTT.

The chain joins TRBV28 to TRBJ2-7, with TRBD2 identical over 10 bases. This CDR3 has 16 residues. The germline V gene has CDR1 MDHEN and CDR2 SYDVKM. Trimming cost V 6 bases and J 4 bases; bases outside gene matches: 12. CDR3 sequence reads: CASRISGLADPYEQYF. DNA for the CDR3: TGTGCCAGCAGGATTTCCGGACTAGCGGACCCTTACGAGCAGTACTTC. Full variable domain (rest looked up from reference TRBV28 and TRBJ2-7): DVKVTQSSRYLVKRTGEKVFLECVQDMDHENMFWYRQDPGLGLRLIYFSYDVKMKEKGDIPEGYSVSREKKERFSLILESASTNQTSMYLCASRISGLADPYEQYFGPGTRLTVT.

Remarks on this clone: One end of the junction fails to match germline, which may point to a read error. The chain combines TRBV20-1 with TRBJ1-1; the match to TRBD1 covers 10 bases. CDR1 is DFQATT, CDR2 SNEGSKA, per germline (reference sequence). The length of the CDR3 is 14 residues. CDR3 coding DNA: TGCAGTGCTAGTGGGCCTGGGACAGGGGCGATTTTGTTTTTT. This sequence encodes CSASGPGTGAILFF.

This chain uses TRBV11-2 with TRBJ2-5, with TRBD1 matching 8 bases. The CDR3 totals 17 residues. Germline V gene lookup returns CDR1 SGHAT and CDR2 FQNNGV. V was clipped by 2 bases and J by 2 bases; unmatched bases: 10. CDR3 sequence (DNA): TGTGCCAGCAGCTTAAGGCTTACAGGGGGAATACAAGAGACCCAGTACTTC. As protein: CASSLRLTGGIQETQYF.

J is TRBJ2-1 and V is TRBV29-1, with 8 nucleotides matching TRBD2. The trim removed 6 bases at V and 2 bases at J, leaving 9 bases unmatched. CDR3 size: 15 residues. CDR1 SQVTM and CDR2 ANQGSEA come from the germline V gene. CDR3 protein: CSVAKTSDPYNEQFF. CDR3 nucleotides: TGCAGCGTCGCAAAGACTAGCGACCCCTACAATGAGCAGTTCTTC.

V is TRBV12-5 and J is TRBJ1-2; a weak D match, TRBD1 (6 bases). CDR3 size: 14 residues. From germline, CDR1 is LGHNT and CDR2 FRNRAP. Trimming left V 0 bases short and J 12 bases short, with 17 bases between. As DNA, the CDR3 is TGTGCTAGTGGTTTGGTAACAGGGATGGGCCCTGACACCTTC. It yields the protein CASGLVTGMGPDTF.